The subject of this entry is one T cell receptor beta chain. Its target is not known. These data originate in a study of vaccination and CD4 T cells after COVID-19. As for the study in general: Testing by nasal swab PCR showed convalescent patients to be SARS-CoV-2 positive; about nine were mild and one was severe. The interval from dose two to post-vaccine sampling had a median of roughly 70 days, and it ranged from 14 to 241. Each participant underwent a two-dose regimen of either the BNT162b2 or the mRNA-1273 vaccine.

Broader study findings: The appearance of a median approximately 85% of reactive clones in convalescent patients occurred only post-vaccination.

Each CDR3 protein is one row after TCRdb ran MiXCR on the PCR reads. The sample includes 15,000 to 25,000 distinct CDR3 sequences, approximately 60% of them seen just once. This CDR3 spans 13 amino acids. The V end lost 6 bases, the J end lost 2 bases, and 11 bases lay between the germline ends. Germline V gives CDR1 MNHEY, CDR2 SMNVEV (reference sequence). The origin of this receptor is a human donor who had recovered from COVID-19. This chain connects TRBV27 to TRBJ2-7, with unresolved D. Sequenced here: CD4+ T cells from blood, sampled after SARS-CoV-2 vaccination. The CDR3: CASRTRDAYEQYF. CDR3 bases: TGTGCCAGCAGAACAAGGGATGCCTACGAGCAGTACTTC.